The clone carrying this TCR beta chain has just a few counts. The antigen remains undetermined. The sample is drawn from a study of T cell responses to AZD1222 COVID-19 vaccine. Produced via immunoSEQ multiplex PCR; TCRdb's table is partial and in-frame only. There are 190,000 or so clones in the sample; more than 75% occur only once, and roughly a quarter lies in the top ten. Analysis merged second doses at about 4 or about 12 weeks. Findings and caveats of the study: The span of vaccine-associated CD4 TCRs extended across spike, with dominance at 160-218 and 743-854. Donors were mostly white British, more females; clonal diversity possibly underestimated.

Germline CDR1 SGHNT, CDR2 YYREEE (reference sequence). The CDR3 contains 16 residues. V lost 4 bases and J lost 14; bases outside the gene matches: 21. This receptor was obtained from an adult who received the AZD1222 COVID-19 vaccine. J is TRBJ2-1 and V is TRBV5-4; 7 nucleotides match TRBD2. The sample consisted of peripheral blood, taken 28 days after the second AZD1222 dose. In DNA form, the CDR3 reads TGTGCCAGCAGCCCCGGAGGGACTATTGCGGGAGAGGTTAAGTTCTTC. Its translation is CASSPGGTIAGEVKFF.